This TCR beta chain is from a study of blood T cell repertoires in COVID-19. Study at large: PBMCs, B-cell-depleted T cells, or T cells provided the cDNA or gDNA that made up the material.

Profiling relied on immunoSEQ multiplex PCR, and the TCRdb table lists in-frame clones only, not all of them. Among about 37,000 clones listed, approximately 90% were seen once. CDR3 size: 13 residues. From germline, CDR1 is MNHEY and CDR2 SVGEGT. V gave up 2 bases and J gave up 10 bases, with 9 bases separating them. The receptor was isolated from a human donor in a cohort sampled during active COVID-19. The chain links TRBV6-2 or TRBV6-3 to TRBJ1-6, with D possibly matching TRBD1 (5 bases). The specimen sequenced was peripheral blood. CDR3 residues: CASSYLRGSPLHF. For the CDR3, the DNA is TGTGCCAGCAGTTACCTCCGGGGGTCACCCCTCCACTTT.